The sequence of this T cell receptor beta chain was determined in a study of blood T cell repertoires in COVID-19. CDR1 and CDR2 (germline): SGHRS, YFSETQ. The CDR3 loop spans 13 amino acids. V was clipped by 4 bases and J by 1 base, with 8 bases between them. Sequencing was performed with immunoSEQ multiplex PCR; in TCRdb, only in-frame clones are kept and a portion is missing. Here the sample spans roughly 140,000 clones, around 81% being singletons. This clonotype was obtained from a man aged 55-75 years with active or convalescent COVID-19. The sequenced sample consisted of peripheral blood. This chain connects TRBV5-1 to TRBJ1-1, with no clear D. The DNA for the CDR3 is TGCGCCAGCAGCGTAACAGCGAACACTGAAGCTTTCTTT. Amino acid sequence: CASSVTANTEAFF. The whole variable domain, filled in from reference TRBV5-1 and TRBJ1-1, reads KAGVTQTPRYLIKTRGQQVTLSCSPISGHRSVSWYQQTPGQGLQFLFEYFSETQRNKGNFPGRFSGRQFSNSRSEMNVSTLELGDSALYLCASSVTANTEAFFGQGTRLTVV.